Described below is a single T cell receptor beta chain sequence and its context. Its specificity is not known. These data come from a study of cytotoxic CD8 clonotypes in ibrutinib-treated CLL. Background on the study: The sample average was 255,043 productive templates and 90,000 to 95,000 productive rearrangements. Notes on the study in general: Sustained-remission and progressing patients' sampling times differed. On treatment, the uncommon public clonotypes contracted or remained stable. In comparison with age-matched healthy donors, baseline clonality was higher and tracked circulating CD8+ T-cell counts.

Only in-frame clones appear in the TCRdb table, and some are missing; sequencing was by immunoSEQ multiplex PCR. The sample comprises some 290,000 clones, almost 80% of which are singletons, and over 5.5% rests with the top ten. J gave up 2 bases and V 1 base, and 11 bases lay outside the gene matches. Germline loops: CDR1 SQVTM, CDR2 ANQGSEA. This CDR3 region has 18 residues. The sequence was collected from a human donor with chronic lymphocytic leukemia. The J gene is TRBJ2-1, the V gene TRBV29-1; TRBD2 agrees at 10 bases. The source was PBMCs, collected before ibrutinib treatment. CDR3 loop: CSVEGLRGLAATYNEQFF. The CDR3 DNA is TGCAGCGTTGAAGGTCTCAGAGGACTAGCGGCAACCTACAATGAGCAGTTCTTC.